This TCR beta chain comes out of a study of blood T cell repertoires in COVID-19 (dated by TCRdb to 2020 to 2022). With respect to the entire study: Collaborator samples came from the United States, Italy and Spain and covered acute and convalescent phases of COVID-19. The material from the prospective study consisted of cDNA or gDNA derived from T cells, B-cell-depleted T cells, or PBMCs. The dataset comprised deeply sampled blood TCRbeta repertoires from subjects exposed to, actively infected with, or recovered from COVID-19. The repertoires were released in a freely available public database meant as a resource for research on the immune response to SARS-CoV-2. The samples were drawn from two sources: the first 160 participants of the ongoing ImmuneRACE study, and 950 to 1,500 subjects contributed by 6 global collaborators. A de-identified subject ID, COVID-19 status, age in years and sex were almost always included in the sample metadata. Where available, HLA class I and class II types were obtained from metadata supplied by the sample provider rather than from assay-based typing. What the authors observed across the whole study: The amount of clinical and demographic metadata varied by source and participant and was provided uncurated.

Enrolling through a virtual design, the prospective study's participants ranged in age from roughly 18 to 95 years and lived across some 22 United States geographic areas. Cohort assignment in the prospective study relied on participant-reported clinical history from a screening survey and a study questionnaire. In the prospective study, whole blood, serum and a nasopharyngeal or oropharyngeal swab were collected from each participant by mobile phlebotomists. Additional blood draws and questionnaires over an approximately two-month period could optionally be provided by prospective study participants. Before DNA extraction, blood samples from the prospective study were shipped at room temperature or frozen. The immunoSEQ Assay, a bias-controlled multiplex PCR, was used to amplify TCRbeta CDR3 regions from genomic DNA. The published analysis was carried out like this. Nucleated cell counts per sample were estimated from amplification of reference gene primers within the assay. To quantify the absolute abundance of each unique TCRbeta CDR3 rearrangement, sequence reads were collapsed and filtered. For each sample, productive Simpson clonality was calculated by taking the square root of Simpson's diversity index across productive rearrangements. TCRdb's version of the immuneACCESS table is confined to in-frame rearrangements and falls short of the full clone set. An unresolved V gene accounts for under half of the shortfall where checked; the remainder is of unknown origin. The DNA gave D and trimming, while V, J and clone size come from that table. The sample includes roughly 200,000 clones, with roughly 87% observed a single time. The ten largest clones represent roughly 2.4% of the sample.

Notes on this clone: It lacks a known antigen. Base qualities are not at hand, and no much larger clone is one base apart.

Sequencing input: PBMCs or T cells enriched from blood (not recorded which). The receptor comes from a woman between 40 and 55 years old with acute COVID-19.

This receptor carries the CDR3 CASSPSVREKLFF. In nucleotides, the sequence is TGTGCCAGCAGTCCCTCGGTTCGCGAAAAACTGTTTTTT. Recombination connected TRBV6-5 to TRBJ1-4, with the D gene not confidently named. There are 13 amino acids in the CDR3, from cysteine to phenylalanine inclusive. Just the 39-base CDR3 DNA is kept, in frame starting at base 1. Taken from the germline V gene, the CDR1 and CDR2 loops are MNHEY and SVGAGI. Between the V and J ends, shortened by 5 bases and 8 bases respectively, the junction contains 12 bases.